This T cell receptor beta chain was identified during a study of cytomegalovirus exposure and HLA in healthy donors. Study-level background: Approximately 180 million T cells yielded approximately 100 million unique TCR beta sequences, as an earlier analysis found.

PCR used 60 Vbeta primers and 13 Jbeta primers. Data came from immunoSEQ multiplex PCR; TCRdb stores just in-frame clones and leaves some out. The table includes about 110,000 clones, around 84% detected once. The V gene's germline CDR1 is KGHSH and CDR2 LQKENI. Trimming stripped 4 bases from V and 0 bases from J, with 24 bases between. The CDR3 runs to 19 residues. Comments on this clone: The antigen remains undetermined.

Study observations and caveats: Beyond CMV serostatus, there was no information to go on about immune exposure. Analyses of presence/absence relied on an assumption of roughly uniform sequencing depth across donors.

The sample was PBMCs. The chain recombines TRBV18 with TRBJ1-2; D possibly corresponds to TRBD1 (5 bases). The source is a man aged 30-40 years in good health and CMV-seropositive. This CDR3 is CASSLTGGGIRNSNYGYTF. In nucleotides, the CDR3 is TGTGCCAGCTCACTCACGGGGGGAGGAATAAGAAACTCTAACTATGGCTACACCTTC. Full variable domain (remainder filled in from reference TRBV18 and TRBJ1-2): NAGVMQNPRHLVRRRGQEARLRCSPMKGHSHVYWYRQLPEEGLKFMVYLQKENIIDESGMPKERFSAEFPKEGPSILRIQQVVRGDSAAYFCASSLTGGGIRNSNYGYTFGSGTRLTVV.